This TCR beta chain stems from a study of Tregs in tolerant kidney transplant recipients. The CDR3 consists of 15 residues. Germline V gene lookup returns CDR1 SGHNT and CDR2 YYREEE (reference sequence). Trimming stripped 4 bases from V and 0 bases from J, with 11 bases between. Mixed chimerism was transient after nonmyeloablative marrow transplants from related graft donors. As for this clone: Its matching antigen is unknown. Sequencing ends 3 residues short of the CDR3 end; the germline J gene provides the rest.

Study observations and caveats: Few patients were studied, so findings need validation in larger groups.

Using immunoSEQ multiplex PCR, the repertoire was profiled, and TCRdb retains in-frame clones only, with some absent. The sample's table shows about 31,000 clones. The chain has TRBV5-4 and TRBJ1-3, with no clear D. This clonotype originated in a human patient who received a combined kidney and bone marrow transplant. Among the T cells, some may be from the graft donor. The sample here was CD4+ T cells from blood (PBMCs), taken 24 months after the transplant. The CDR3 reads CASSRPSPSGNTIYF. Incomplete CDR3 DNA: TGTGCCAGCAGCCGCCCGAGCCCCTCTGGAAACACC.